Shown below are 29 T cell receptor beta chains from a single sample sequenced in a study of T cells in Graves' hyperthyroidism and ophthalmopathy. Amplification targeted TCR beta CDR3 regions from RNA transcripts. Initially, a first-round RT-PCR of the TCR CDR3 employed the HTBI primer set. TCRdb passed the multiplex PCR reads through MiXCR, listing each CDR3 protein once. The data show 450,000 to 650,000 distinct CDR3 sequences, about a sixth seen once. Sequenced sample: blood. The receptor set was obtained from a woman aged 18-29 years with Graves' ophthalmopathy.

The table lists this clonotype with many counts. This chain joins TRBV12-3 or TRBV12-4 and TRBJ1-2; D unclear. CDR3 length equals 14 residues. Deletions cut 6 bases from V and 3 bases from J, with 14 bases between. CDR3 nucleotides: TGTGCCAGCAGGGGCGTCGGTTCGGACTATGGCTACACCTTC. This translates into CASRGVGSDYGYTF.

This clonotype was counted a few times. The chain carries TRBV2 and TRBJ1-6, with D possibly being TRBD1 (5 bases). The V gene lost 2 bases and the J gene lost 2 bases, with 22 bases spanning the gap. The CDR3 totals 20 residues. Germline loops: CDR1 SNHLY, CDR2 FYNNEI. CDR3 loop: CASSEYRDSDRRPYNSPLHF. The DNA of the CDR3 is TGTGCCAGCAGTGAATACCGGGACTCCGATCGGCGACCCTATAATTCACCCCTCCACTTT. The full variable domain, completed using reference TRBV2 and TRBJ1-6, is EPEVTQTPSHQVTQMGQEVILRCVPISNHLYFYWYRQILGQKVEFLVSFYNNEISEKSEIFDDQFSVERPDGSNFTLKIRSTKLEDSAMYFCASSEYRDSDRRPYNSPLHFGNGTRLTVT.

This clonotype was counted a single time. The V gene is TRBV18, the J gene TRBJ2-7; D is perhaps TRBD2 (6 bases). The CDR3 sequence is 14 residues long. Germline V CDR1 and CDR2: KGHSH, LQKENI. V was pared by 8 bases and J by 0 bases, with 14 bases between. CDR3 protein: CASHRGISSYEQYF. The DNA of the CDR3 is TGTGCCAGCCACCGGGGGATCAGCTCCTACGAGCAGTACTTC.

The V gene is TRBV19, the J gene TRBJ1-5; D possibly corresponds to TRBD1 (5 bases). The length of the CDR3 is 15 residues. Trimming took off 5 bases at V and 0 bases at J, with 11 bases between the two ends. The V gene's germline CDR1 is LNHDA and CDR2 SQIVND (reference sequence). The CDR3 DNA is TGTGCCAGTAGTGACTCAGGGAATAGCAATCAGCCCCAGCATTTT. Translation: CASSDSGNSNQPQHF.

This clonotype was counted only a few times. This chain joins TRBV25-1 and TRBJ2-5; 9 positions agree with TRBD2. J gave up 5 bases and V 5 bases, and 15 bases lay outside the gene matches. CDR1 is MGHDK and CDR2 is SYGVNS in the germline V gene. The CDR3 consists of 17 residues. Here the CDR3 reads CASSHQLAGWVGETQYF. CDR3 bases: TGTGCCAGCAGTCACCAACTAGCGGGTTGGGTCGGGGAGACCCAGTACTTC.

This clonotype showed up just a few times. The genes are TRBV7-2 and TRBJ2-4; maybe TRBD2 (5 bases). The germline CDR1 and CDR2 sequences are SGHTA and FQGNSA. This CDR3 spans 13 amino acids. Trimming pared 1 base from V and 9 bases from J, leaving 10 bases between. In DNA, the CDR3 is TGTGCCAGCAGCTTAGAACGGGGTGGCATTCAGTACTTC. Its protein is CASSLERGGIQYF.

This clonotype was seen at least ten times. The chain carries TRBV28 and TRBJ1-1; D is possibly TRBD1 (5 bases). Trimming left V 7 bases short and J 7 bases short, with 22 bases between. Germline V gene data show CDR1 as MDHEN and CDR2 as SYDVKM. This CDR3 is 15 amino acids long. CDR3 residues: CASTHPRRGAFEAFF. DNA for the CDR3: TGTGCCAGCACTCACCCTAGGAGGGGTGCTTTTGAAGCTTTCTTT.

In its sample, this clonotype was seen many times. The V gene is TRBV27, the J gene TRBJ2-2, with TRBD1 matching 7 bases. The CDR3 sequence is 15 residues long. V gave up 7 bases and J gave up 2 bases; unmatched junction bases: 7. Germline CDR1 is MNHEY and CDR2 is SMNVEV (reference sequence). The CDR3 reads CASKPGQTNTGELFF. The CDR3 nucleotides are TGTGCCAGCAAACCGGGACAGACTAACACCGGGGAGCTGTTTTTT.

In this sample, this clonotype turned up a few times. This rearrangement joins TRBV20-1 to TRBJ1-6; 7 nucleotides agree with TRBD1. The V gene end was trimmed by 0 bases and the J gene end by 6 bases; junction bases not matched to a gene: 11. Germline CDR1 is DFQATT and CDR2 is SNEGSKA (reference sequence). The CDR3 runs to 17 residues. CDR3 sequence reads: CSARDRTGPMSNSPLHF. CDR3 sequence (DNA): TGCAGTGCTAGAGATCGGACAGGTCCAATGTCTAATTCACCCCTCCACTTT.

The chain combines TRBV6-1 with TRBJ1-2, with a weak D call TRBD1 (5 bases). Germline CDR1 reads MNHNS; CDR2 reads SASEGT. With 3 bases removed from V and 8 bases from J, the gap between germline ends came to 10 bases. This CDR3 comprises 12 residues. The CDR3: CASSDPRAGYTF. DNA for the CDR3: TGTGCCAGCAGTGACCCCAGGGCGGGCTACACCTTC.

This clonotype was detected only once. V and J are TRBV5-1 and TRBJ2-1; D unresolved. The CDR3 totals 14 residues. Trimming pared 4 bases from V and 0 bases from J, leaving 8 bases between. Germline V gene sequence: CDR1 SGHRS, CDR2 YFSETQ. The CDR3 DNA is TGCGCCAGCAGCCAGCAGAGCTCCTACAATGAGCAGTTCTTC. It encodes CASSQQSSYNEQFF. Full variable domain (missing parts from reference TRBV5-1 and TRBJ2-1): KAGVTQTPRYLIKTRGQQVTLSCSPISGHRSVSWYQQTPGQGLQFLFEYFSETQRNKGNFPGRFSGRQFSNSRSEMNVSTLELGDSALYLCASSQQSSYNEQFFGPGTRLTVL.

The CDR3 nucleotides read TGTGCCAGCAGCCGGGGTGTCACAGATACGCAGTATTTT. Amino acid sequence: CASSRGVTDTQYF. The chain links TRBV11-3 to TRBJ2-3; TRBD2 is a possible D gene (5 bases). This CDR3 region has 13 residues. Trimming stripped 5 bases from V and 2 bases from J, with 8 bases between. Germline V gene lookup returns CDR1 SGHNT and CDR2 YENEEA.

This chain joins TRBV4-1 and TRBJ2-7; TRBD2 matches at 7 bases. Per germline, CDR1 MGHRA and CDR2 YSYEKL. Trimming at V came to 4 bases and at J to 4 bases, leaving 16 bases not matched to a gene. This CDR3 comprises 17 residues. The CDR3 nucleotides are TGCGCCAGCAGCCGAAAAGTGGGGACTACCGATGCTTACGAGCAGTACTTC. Protein sequence: CASSRKVGTTDAYEQYF.

In this sample, this clonotype turned up a few times. The rearrangement joins TRBV27 to TRBJ1-5; the D gene is possibly TRBD1 (5 bases). The CDR3 totals 15 residues. V dropped 3 bases and J dropped 5 bases, with 14 bases sitting between them. CDR1 is MNHEY and CDR2 is SMNVEV in the germline V gene (reference sequence). CDR3 sequence: CASSLGGLGDQPQHF. The CDR3 nucleotides read TGTGCCAGCAGTTTGGGAGGGTTGGGGGATCAGCCCCAGCATTTT.

This clonotype was observed a handful of times. V usage is TRBV14 and J usage is TRBJ2-1, with no clear D. Germline V gene lookup returns CDR1 SGHDN and CDR2 FVKESK. The CDR3 extends over 17 amino acids. The V end was cut by 5 bases, the J end by 1 base, with 18 bases between. The CDR3: CASSFGTRIGSYNEQFF. The DNA for the CDR3 is TGTGCCAGCAGCTTTGGAACGCGCATAGGATCCTACAATGAGCAGTTCTTC. Full variable domain (rest looked up from reference TRBV14 and TRBJ2-1): EAGVTQFPSHSVIEKGQTVTLRCDPISGHDNLYWYRRVMGKEIKFLLHFVKESKQDESGMPNNRFLAERTGGTYSTLKVQPAELEDSGVYFCASSFGTRIGSYNEQFFGPGTRLTVL.

This clonotype occurred once. The chain recombines TRBV11-2 with TRBJ2-2; TRBD2 aligns across 8 bases. Germline trimming cut 5 bases from V and 0 bases from J; bases unmatched to any gene: 8. Germline V gene data show CDR1 as SGHAT and CDR2 as FQNNGV. This CDR3 is 17 amino acids long. DNA for the CDR3: TGTGCCAGCAGCCGGGGGGGGGAATCCACGAACACCGGGGAGCTGTTTTTT. This gives the protein CASSRGGESTNTGELFF. Looking up the rest from reference TRBV11-2 and TRBJ2-2 gives the full variable domain: EAGVAQSPRYKIIEKRQSVAFWCNPISGHATLYWYQQILGQGPKLLIQFQNNGVVDDSQLPKDRFSAERLKGVDSTLKIQPAKLEDSAVYLCASSRGGESTNTGELFFGEGSRLTVL.

The chain has TRBV27 and TRBJ1-2, with no clear D. CDR1 is MNHEY and CDR2 is SMNVEV in the germline V gene (reference sequence). V lost 8 bases and J 0 bases, leaving 10 bases between the germline ends. The CDR3 covers 13 residues. CDR3 protein: CASGPATNYGYTF. For the CDR3, the DNA is TGTGCCAGCGGGCCTGCAACTAACTATGGCTACACCTTC.

This clonotype was seen many times. The chain combines TRBV9 with TRBJ2-3; 10 positions match TRBD2. Germline CDR1 reads SGDLS; CDR2 reads YYNGEE. The CDR3 loop spans 16 amino acids. V trimming: 0 bases; J trimming: 0 bases; junction bases outside the gene matches: 1. CDR3 in amino acids: CASSVGTSGSTDTQYF. The CDR3 DNA reads as TGTGCCAGCAGCGTAGGGACTAGCGGTAGCACAGATACGCAGTATTTT.

The rearrangement links TRBV24-1 to TRBJ1-5, with TRBD1 matching over 7 bases. The germline gives CDR1 KGHDR, CDR2 SFDVKD. With V trimmed by 4 bases and J by 4 bases, 6 bases remained unmatched. The CDR3 runs to 15 residues. The DNA of the CDR3 is TGTGCCACCAGTGACAGATCAGGGGGTAATCAGCCCCAGCATTTT. It translates to CATSDRSGGNQPQHF.

This chain links TRBV11-2 with TRBJ2-7, with 9 bases lining up with TRBD2. In germline, CDR1 is SGHAT, CDR2 FQNNGV. J lost 3 bases, V lost 4 bases, and 7 bases had no gene match. This CDR3 is built from 15 residues. The CDR3 is CASSSLGTSSYEQYF. The DNA of the CDR3 is TGTGCCAGCAGCTCCCTCGGGACTAGCAGCTACGAGCAGTACTTC.

This clonotype occurred many times. The chain links TRBV7-8 to TRBJ1-2, with 9 bases identical to TRBD1. The V and J ends lost 1 base and 8 bases, in that order; junction bases with no gene match: 5. CDR1 and CDR2 (germline): SGHVS, FQNEAQ. The CDR3 contains 14 residues. CDR3 sequence reads: CASSLGATGGGYTF. The CDR3 region has the DNA TGTGCCAGCAGCTTAGGGGCGACAGGGGGAGGCTACACCTTC.

The gene calls are TRBV30 and TRBJ1-5, with a tentative D call TRBD1 (5 bases). Trimming left V 2 bases short and J 1 base short, with 12 bases between. There are 15 residues in the CDR3. Germline CDR1 and CDR2: GTSNPN and SVGIG (reference sequence). CDR3 residues: CAWSPGAGSNQPQHF. The DNA for the CDR3 is TGTGCCTGGAGTCCCGGGGCCGGGAGCAATCAGCCCCAGCATTTT.

This clonotype was picked up many times. The chain uses TRBV5-6 and TRBJ2-5, with a weak D call TRBD2 (6 bases). V was cut by 4 bases and J by 5 bases, with 18 bases left in between. The germline V gene encodes CDR1 SGHDT and CDR2 YYEEEE. The CDR3 is 15 amino acids. CDR3 bases: TGTGCCAGCAGCACCGGGACTCCCCGCCAGGAGACCCAGTACTTC. This codes for CASSTGTPRQETQYF.

At least ten counts were recorded for this clonotype. J is TRBJ1-1 and V is TRBV10-3; D call uncertain. Trimming stripped 4 bases from V and 3 bases from J, with 9 bases between. Germline V CDR1 and CDR2: ENHRY, SYGVKD. The CDR3 spans 13 residues. The CDR3 nucleotides read TGTGCCATCAGTGGTGACCATGACACTGAAGCTTTCTTT. Translation gives CAISGDHDTEAFF.

This clonotype was found many times. J is TRBJ2-5 and V is TRBV18, with D perhaps being TRBD1 or TRBD2 (6 bases each). This CDR3 comprises 13 residues. Trimming took off 4 bases at V and 4 bases at J, with 10 bases between the two ends. Germline V gene data show CDR1 as KGHSH and CDR2 as LQKENI. In DNA, the CDR3 is TGTGCCAGCTCACGGGGGGCGCGAGAGACCCAGTACTTC. Its translation is CASSRGARETQYF.

This clonotype was recorded at least ten times. CDR3 protein: CATSDLNGGGGSYNEQFF. CDR3 nucleotides: TGTGCCACCAGTGATTTGAACGGCGGGGGGGGCTCCTACAATGAGCAGTTCTTC. The rearrangement uses TRBV24-1 and TRBJ2-1, with TRBD2 identical over 9 bases. From germline, CDR1 is KGHDR and CDR2 SFDVKD. The trim removed 0 bases at V and 0 bases at J, leaving 5 bases unmatched. The CDR3 covers 18 residues.

This clonotype has a handful of counts. This CDR3 is CASSLENDIPYEQYF. The CDR3 region has the DNA TGTGCCAGCAGTTTAGAGAACGACATACCCTACGAGCAGTACTTC. The V call is TRBV28, the J call TRBJ2-7, with D uncertain. The CDR3 runs to 15 residues. Germline CDR1 and CDR2: MDHEN and SYDVKM. V was shortened by 2 bases and J by 2 bases, with 13 bases between the two germline ends. Together with reference TRBV28 and TRBJ2-7, the CDR3 gives the full variable domain: DVKVTQSSRYLVKRTGEKVFLECVQDMDHENMFWYRQDPGLGLRLIYFSYDVKMKEKGDIPEGYSVSREKKERFSLILESASTNQTSMYLCASSLENDIPYEQYFGPGTRLTVT.

This clonotype was picked up a small number of times. V gene TRBV6-2 or TRBV6-3 combines with J gene TRBJ2-7; TRBD2 aligns across 9 bases. Germline-derived CDR1 and CDR2 are MNHEY and SVGEGT. The CDR3 has 14 residues. V was clipped by 2 bases and J by 2 bases; unmatched bases: 1. In DNA form, the CDR3 reads TGTGCCAGCAGTTACCGCGGGAGGGCCTACGAGCAGTACTTC. This encodes CASSYRGRAYEQYF.

This clonotype has a handful of counts. As DNA, the CDR3 is TGTGCCAGCAGTAGGACTAGCGGGGGGGGGTACAATGAGCAGTTCTTC. Its protein product is CASSRTSGGGYNEQFF. The chain has TRBV6-1 and TRBJ2-1; 15 positions match TRBD2. The trim removed 5 bases at V and 4 bases at J, leaving 3 bases unmatched. This CDR3 has 16 residues. In germline, CDR1 is MNHNS, CDR2 SASEGT.